The 16 T cell receptor beta chains presented below share a single source sample, sequenced in a study of CD8+ T cells in alopecia areata. Extracted from the samples, RNA was reverse transcribed into cDNA to serve as the sequencing template. Measured with immunoSEQ multiplex PCR; TCRdb has only the in-frame clones, and not every one. The sample includes about 69,000 clones, approximately 60% of them seen just once. This material consisted of CD8+ T cells sorted from blood, taken at week 0. The source of these receptors is a human donor with alopecia areata.

This rearrangement joins TRBV28 to TRBJ2-7, with a possible D match to TRBD1 (6 bases). V lost 5 bases to trimming and J lost 3 bases, with 20 bases between them. Germline CDR1 reads MDHEN; CDR2 reads SYDVKM. The length of the CDR3 is 16 residues. The CDR3 coding sequence is TGTGCCAGCAGTCCGATACTACAGGGTAACATCTACGAGCAGTACTTC. Residues: CASSPILQGNIYEQYF. The full variable domain, its missing parts supplied by reference TRBV28 and TRBJ2-7, is DVKVTQSSRYLVKRTGEKVFLECVQDMDHENMFWYRQDPGLGLRLIYFSYDVKMKEKGDIPEGYSVSREKKERFSLILESASTNQTSMYLCASSPILQGNIYEQYFGPGTRLTVT.

This chain links TRBV29-1 with TRBJ2-2; D possibly corresponds to TRBD2 (6 bases). V was clipped by 2 bases and J by 5 bases, with 15 bases between them. Germline V gene sequence: CDR1 SQVTM, CDR2 ANQGSEA. CDR3 length: 15 amino acids. The CDR3 is CSVESIGGNTGELFF. CDR3 bases: TGCAGCGTTGAATCCATCGGGGGAAATACCGGGGAGCTGTTTTTT.

This clone was seen only once. CDR3 bases: TGTGCCAGCAGTCCCCTGACAGGGAGTACTGAAGCTTTCTTT. Its protein product is CASSPLTGSTEAFF. V and J are TRBV27 and TRBJ1-1, with 7 positions matching TRBD1. The germline V gene has CDR1 MNHEY and CDR2 SMNVEV (reference sequence). With V trimmed by 5 bases and J by 5 bases, 8 bases remained unmatched. This CDR3 has 14 amino acids.

The chain combines TRBV6-5 with TRBJ2-7; TRBD2 aligns across 8 bases. The germline gives CDR1 MNHEY, CDR2 SVGAGI. The J segment lost 0 bases and the V segment lost 3 bases, leaving 7 bases of the junction unmatched. This CDR3 has 16 residues. The CDR3 bases are TGTGCCAGCAGTTATAACGCCGGGACTAGCTCCTACGAGCAGTACTTC. Its translation: CASSYNAGTSSYEQYF.

The chain recombines TRBV7-6 with TRBJ2-7, with D tentatively TRBD1 (6 bases). V lost 5 bases, J lost 0 bases, and 14 bases lay in between. Germline-derived CDR1 and CDR2 are SGHVS and FNYEAQ. The CDR3 runs 15 residues. The CDR3 region has the DNA TGTGCCAGCAGCGCGGGCAGGGGAAGCTCCTACGAGCAGTACTTC. The encoded protein is CASSAGRGSSYEQYF.

J is TRBJ2-1 and V is TRBV5-4; 13 nucleotides line up with TRBD2. V lost 0 bases to trimming and J lost 4 bases; unmatched junction nucleotides: 1. This CDR3 comprises 16 residues. Germline CDR1 is SGHNT and CDR2 is YYREEE (reference sequence). As DNA, the CDR3 is TGTGCCAGCAGCTTGGGACTAGCGGGGGGTTACAATGAGCAGTTCTTC. Translating gives CASSLGLAGGYNEQFF.

This clone appeared a single time. This chain connects TRBV11-1 to TRBJ1-5; possibly TRBD1 for D (5 bases). CDR3 length equals 12 residues. Germline lookup yields CDR1 SGHAT and CDR2 FQDESV (reference sequence). The V gene lost 4 bases and the J gene lost 6 bases, with 7 bases spanning the gap. The CDR3 DNA sequence: TGTGCCAGCAGCTCAGGGAGTCAGCCCCAGCATTTT. Encoded protein: CASSSGSQPQHF.

The rearrangement uses TRBV18 and TRBJ2-7; the D is unclear. CDR1 is KGHSH, CDR2 LQKENI, per germline. The CDR3 extends over 12 amino acids. Trimming cost V 2 bases and J 4 bases, with 6 bases left between them. The CDR3 reads CASSPRIYEQYF. CDR3 bases: TGTGCCAGCTCACCAAGGATTTACGAGCAGTACTTC.

The genes are TRBV6-5 and TRBJ2-6, with D hard to call. CDR1 and CDR2 from the germline V gene are MNHEY and SVGAGI. The CDR3 contains 13 residues. Between the trimmed V and J ends, which lost 7 bases and 4 bases, there was a span of 8 bases. CDR3: CASTAAGANVLTF. In nucleotides, the CDR3 is TGTGCCAGCACCGCGGCCGGGGCCAACGTCCTGACTTTC.

This clone was detected many times. Here the CDR3 DNA reads TGTGCCAGCAGCCAAGATGGAGGGGGCTCTAGTGAAAAACTGTTTTTT. It codes for CASSQDGGGSSEKLFF. V usage is TRBV4-2 and J usage is TRBJ1-4, with 7 bases aligning to TRBD1. This CDR3 spans 16 amino acids. Germline trimming cut 0 bases from V and 7 bases from J; bases unmatched to any gene: 8. In germline, CDR1 is LGHNA, CDR2 YNFKEQ.

This clone was seen only a few times. V usage is TRBV7-9 and J usage is TRBJ2-1; 13 bases fit TRBD2. The J segment lost 3 bases and the V segment lost 5 bases, leaving 4 bases of the junction unmatched. The CDR3 is made up of 16 amino acids. Germline lookup yields CDR1 SEHNR and CDR2 FQNEAQ (reference sequence). The CDR3 nucleotides are TGTGCCAGCAGCCTCGGACTAGCGGGGGACTACAATGAGCAGTTCTTC. It specifies CASSLGLAGDYNEQFF. The full variable domain, completed using reference TRBV7-9 and TRBJ2-1, is DTGVSQNPRHKITKRGQNVTFRCDPISEHNRLYWYRQTLGQGPEFLTYFQNEAQLEKSRLLSDRFSAERPKGSFSTLEIQRTEQGDSAMYLCASSLGLAGDYNEQFFGPGTRLTVL.

The rearrangement links TRBV30 to TRBJ2-7, with D possibly TRBD1 on 5 matching bases. Germline CDR1 GTSNPN, CDR2 SVGIG (reference sequence). CDR3 length equals 13 residues. V lost 0 bases, J lost 3 bases, and 9 bases lay in between. This CDR3 reads CAWSVAQGYEQYF. The CDR3 coding sequence is TGTGCCTGGAGTGTAGCGCAGGGCTACGAGCAGTACTTC. Variable domain in full (rest from reference TRBV30 and TRBJ2-7): SQTIHQWPATLVQPVGSPLSLECTVEGTSNPNLYWYRQAAGRGLQLLFYSVGIGQISSEVPQNLSASRPQDRQFILSSKKLLLSDSGFYLCAWSVAQGYEQYFGPGTRLTVT.

V and J are TRBV29-1 and TRBJ2-7; no reliable D call. The germline CDR1 and CDR2 sequences are SQVTM and ANQGSEA. This CDR3 comprises 10 residues. Trimming took off 2 bases at V and 6 bases at J, with 5 bases between the two ends. The CDR3 here is CSVEYGEQYF. CDR3 nucleotide sequence: TGCAGCGTTGAATACGGCGAGCAGTACTTC.

The rearrangement joins TRBV9 to TRBJ2-1, with a weak D call TRBD1 (5 bases). With 4 bases removed from V and 15 bases from J, the gap between germline ends came to 20 bases. The CDR3 is 13 residues long. The germline gives CDR1 SGDLS, CDR2 YYNGEE. CDR3 protein: CASSTGFSDSRFF. DNA of the CDR3: TGTGCCAGCAGCACCGGTTTCAGCGACAGCCGGTTCTTC.

The chain recombines TRBV29-1 with TRBJ1-2, with 8 bases aligning to TRBD1. Germline V CDR1 and CDR2: SQVTM, ANQGSEA. The J segment lost 8 bases and the V segment lost 3 bases, leaving 2 bases of the junction unmatched. The CDR3 contains 11 residues. The CDR3 reads CSVETGVGYTF. The CDR3 region has the DNA TGCAGCGTTGAGACAGGGGTCGGCTACACCTTC.

There are a few counts of this clone. Other nucleotide sequences from this sample produce the same CDR3. V is TRBV9 and J is TRBJ2-7, with D hard to call. V dropped 0 bases and J dropped 0 bases, with 7 bases sitting between them. Germline lookup yields CDR1 SGDLS and CDR2 YYNGEE. The CDR3 totals 14 residues. In nucleotides, the CDR3 is TGTGCCAGCAGCGTAGGTGTCAGCTCCTACGAGCAGTACTTC. The encoded protein is CASSVGVSSYEQYF.